This TCR beta chain stems from a study of PD-1 blockade in classical Hodgkin lymphoma. The protocol was immunoSEQ multiplex PCR, while the TCRdb copy is restricted to in-frame clones and leaves out a portion. This table holds under 8,000 clones, roughly 90% found once. Time point here: cycle 4 day 1 (C4D1), after more than five weeks of nivolumab. Every patient was affected by relapse after autologous stem cell transplantation, while exposure to brentuximab vedotin was not uniform. This CDR3 region has 16 residues. V shed 4 bases and J shed 0 bases, with 13 bases lying between them. Germline V gene lookup returns CDR1 SGHNT and CDR2 YENEEA.

This chain links TRBV11-3 with TRBJ2-1, with D hard to call. The clonotype comes from a human donor with classical Hodgkin lymphoma. The source material was peripheral blood mononuclear cells (PBMCs), sampled before the fourth cycle of nivolumab. Here the CDR3 DNA reads TGTGCCAGCAGCTCGTGGTTCGAGCACTCCTACAATGAGCAGTTCTTC. Amino acids: CASSSWFEHSYNEQFF.